This TCR beta chain was sequenced in a study of shared clonotypes between healthy human individuals. The CDR3 extends over 16 amino acids. CDR1 SGHNT and CDR2 YENEEA come from the germline V gene. Trimming pared 0 bases from V and 4 bases from J, leaving 15 bases between. Investigators divided CD4+ cells into CD45RA+ naive and CD45RA-negative memory subsets. In the sorted-subset replicate PCRs, 200 ng DNA, 25,000 to 30,000 T cell genomes, was used. In the original analysis: ImmunoSEQ sequences covered only the junction and lacked quality scores; filtering therefore differed. Using immunoSEQ multiplex PCR, the repertoire was profiled, and TCRdb retains in-frame clones only, with some absent. The V and J calls and clone size come from that table; D and trimming were worked out from the DNA. Of roughly 2 million clones listed, more than 90% are singletons.

This sequence originates from a man in his late teens or twenties in good health. The V gene is TRBV11-3, the J gene TRBJ1-2; D might be TRBD1 (6 bases). Sequenced input: naive CD4+ T cells sorted from blood. Subset meaning: CD45RA+ positively selected. The CDR3 sequence: CASSLDQRQVSYGYTF. As DNA, the CDR3 is TGTGCCAGCAGCTTAGATCAGAGACAGGTGAGCTATGGCTACACCTTC. The full variable domain, rest sourced from reference TRBV11-3 and TRBJ1-2, is EAGVVQSPRYKIIEKKQPVAFWCNPISGHNTLYWYLQNLGQGPELLIRYENEEAVDDSQLPKDRFSAERLKGVDSTLKIQPAELGDSAVYLCASSLDQRQVSYGYTFGSGTRLTVV.